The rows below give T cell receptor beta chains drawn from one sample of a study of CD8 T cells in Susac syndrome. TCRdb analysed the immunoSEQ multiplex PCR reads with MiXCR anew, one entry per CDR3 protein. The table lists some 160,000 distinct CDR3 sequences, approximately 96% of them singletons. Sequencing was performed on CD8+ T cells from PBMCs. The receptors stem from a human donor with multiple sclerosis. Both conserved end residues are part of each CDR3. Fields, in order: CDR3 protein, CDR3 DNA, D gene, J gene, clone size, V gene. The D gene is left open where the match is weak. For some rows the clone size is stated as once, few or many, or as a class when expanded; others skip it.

CDR3: CASSLPGLAAYNEQFF; DNA: TGTGCCAGCAGCTTACCGGGACTAGCGGCCTACAATGAGCAGTTCTTC; D: TRBD2; J: TRBJ2-1; size: .; V: TRBV7-9
CDR3: CASSPNLMGNEQFF; DNA: TGTGCCAGCAGCCCCAACCTTATGGGCAATGAGCAGTTCTTC; D: .; J: TRBJ2-1; size: .; V: TRBV7-9
CDR3: CASSFSGAPRRETQYF; DNA: TGTGCCAGCAGCTTTAGTGGGGCTCCCCGGCGAGAGACCCAGTACTTC; D: .; J: TRBJ2-5; size: .; V: TRBV7-6
CDR3: CASSLLPLNEQFF; DNA: TGTGCCAGCAGTCTCCTTCCTCTCAATGAGCAGTTCTTC; D: .; J: TRBJ2-1; size: .; V: TRBV28
CDR3: CSAFWFYPGQGYGYTF; DNA: TGCAGTGCTTTCTGGTTCTATCCCGGACAGGGTTATGGCTACACCTTC; D: TRBD1; J: TRBJ1-2; size: .; V: TRBV20-1
CDR3: CASSPVPKNIQYF; DNA: TGTGCCAGCAGTCCTGTACCCAAAAACATTCAGTACTTC; D: .; J: TRBJ2-4; size: .; V: TRBV12-3/TRBV12-4
CDR3: CSARWGTEQFF; DNA: TGCAGTGCTAGGTGGGGGACAGAGCAGTTCTTC; D: .; J: TRBJ2-1; size: .; V: TRBV20-1
CDR3: CASSSLHGSYYGYTF; DNA: TGTGCCAGCAGCTCCCTACACGGATCGTACTATGGCTACACCTTC; D: .; J: TRBJ1-2; size: .; V: TRBV13
CDR3: CASSIGQGARHYNEQFF; DNA: TGCGCCAGCAGCATCGGACAGGGGGCTCGTCATTACAATGAGCAGTTCTTC; D: TRBD1; J: TRBJ2-1; size: .; V: TRBV5-1
CDR3: CASSRGLAGARSQETQYF; DNA: TGTGCCAGCAGTCGCGGACTAGCGGGGGCCCGGTCTCAAGAGACCCAGTACTTC; D: TRBD2; J: TRBJ2-5; size: .; V: TRBV7-9
CDR3: CSVDDGRGYTF; DNA: TGCAGCGTTGACGACGGACGAGGCTACACCTTC; D: .; J: TRBJ1-2; size: .; V: TRBV29-1
CDR3: CASSQVSRDSFGNTIYF; DNA: TGTGCCAGCAGCCAAGTATCCCGGGACAGTTTTGGAAACACCATATATTTT; D: TRBD1; J: TRBJ1-3; size: .; V: TRBV4-2
CDR3: CASSLWGTAKNIQYF; DNA: TGTGCCAGCAGTTTATGGGGGACAGCCAAAAACATTCAGTACTTC; D: .; J: TRBJ2-4; size: .; V: TRBV27
CDR3: CARTLAYRSYTDTQYF; DNA: TGTGCCAGGACCCTCGCTTATCGGAGCTACACAGATACGCAGTATTTT; D: .; J: TRBJ2-3; size: .; V: TRBV2
CDR3: CASSLLRDRNEQYF; DNA: TGTGCCAGCAGTTTGCTTAGGGACAGGAACGAGCAGTACTTC; D: TRBD1; J: TRBJ2-7; size: .; V: TRBV28
CDR3: CASSQELGGSSYNEQFF; DNA: TGCGCCAGCAGCCAAGAGCTGGGGGGGAGCTCCTACAATGAGCAGTTCTTC; D: TRBD2; J: TRBJ2-1; size: once; V: TRBV4-1
CDR3: CSARDLSARQVGAFF; DNA: TGCAGTGCTAGAGATCTCTCGGCCCGTCAGGTGGGGGCTTTCTTT; D: .; J: TRBJ1-1; size: .; V: TRBV20-1
CDR3: CASGGGSSYNEQFF; DNA: TGTGCCAGCGGCGGCGGGAGCTCCTACAATGAGCAGTTCTTC; D: TRBD2; J: TRBJ2-1; size: .; V: TRBV11-2
CDR3: CASSPDRSYGNEQFF; DNA: TGTGCCAGCAGCCCGGACAGGTCCTATGGCAATGAGCAGTTCTTC; D: TRBD1; J: TRBJ2-1; size: .; V: TRBV7-9
CDR3: CANSLANYGYTF; DNA: TGTGCCAACTCGTTAGCTAACTATGGCTACACCTTC; D: .; J: TRBJ1-2; size: .; V: TRBV6-5
CDR3: CASSLGGQGTPQHF; DNA: TGCGCCAGCAGCTTGGGGGGACAGGGGACACCCCAGCATTTT; D: TRBD1; J: TRBJ1-5; size: .; V: TRBV5-1
CDR3: CASSPDRGRYEQYF; DNA: TGTGCCAGCAGCCCGGACAGGGGGCGTTACGAGCAGTACTTC; D: TRBD1; J: TRBJ2-7; size: .; V: TRBV5-6
CDR3: CASSFSGNEQYF; DNA: TGTGCCAGCAGTTTCTCAGGGAATGAGCAGTACTTC; D: .; J: TRBJ2-7; size: .; V: TRBV28
CDR3: CASRFREGGMDDEQFF; DNA: TGTGCCAGCAGGTTTCGTGAGGGGGGTATGGACGATGAGCAGTTCTTC; D: .; J: TRBJ2-1; size: .; V: TRBV5-6
CDR3: CASSVVARGSTDTQYF; DNA: TGTGCCAGCAGCGTAGTGGCCAGGGGAAGCACAGATACGCAGTATTTT; D: .; J: TRBJ2-3; size: .; V: TRBV9
CDR3: CASSPDRVGGELFF; DNA: TGTGCCAGCAGCCCAGACAGGGTTGGCGGGGAGCTGTTTTTT; D: TRBD1; J: TRBJ2-2; size: .; V: TRBV7-7
CDR3: CASRPTWYTDTQYF; DNA: TGTGCCAGCAGACCCACGTGGTACACAGATACGCAGTATTTT; D: .; J: TRBJ2-3; size: .; V: TRBV6-1
CDR3: CASSQGVELYGNTIYF; DNA: TGTGCCAGCAGTCAGGGGGTCGAGCTTTATGGAAACACCATATATTTT; D: TRBD1; J: TRBJ1-3; size: .; V: TRBV2
CDR3: CASTPGGGLASTDTQYF; DNA: TGTGCCAGCACCCCGGGCGGCGGACTAGCGAGCACAGATACGCAGTATTTT; D: TRBD2; J: TRBJ2-3; size: .; V: TRBV9
CDR3: CASSQVKHGGELFF; DNA: TGCGCCAGCAGCCAAGTAAAGCATGGCGGGGAGCTGTTTTTT; D: .; J: TRBJ2-2; size: once; V: TRBV4-1
CDR3: CATSRDIASSGRKSEQYF; DNA: TGTGCCACCAGCAGAGATATTGCGTCTAGCGGGAGGAAGAGCGAGCAGTACTTC; D: TRBD2; J: TRBJ2-7; size: .; V: TRBV15
CDR3: CASSPTSGRVETQYF; DNA: TGTGCCAGCAGCCCTACTAGCGGGAGAGTAGAGACCCAGTACTTC; D: TRBD2; J: TRBJ2-5; size: .; V: TRBV11-2
CDR3: CASSIWAGGQPQHF; DNA: TGTGCCAGTAGTATATGGGCAGGCGGCCAGCCCCAGCATTTT; D: .; J: TRBJ1-5; size: once; V: TRBV19
CDR3: CASSSYSGFYNEQFF; DNA: TGTGCCAGCAGCTCCTATAGCGGATTCTACAATGAGCAGTTCTTC; D: .; J: TRBJ2-1; size: .; V: TRBV13
CDR3: CASSESTSGSYEQYF; DNA: TGTGCCAGCAGCGAATCGACTAGCGGATCTTACGAGCAGTACTTC; D: TRBD2; J: TRBJ2-7; size: .; V: TRBV9
CDR3: CASRPGTGFADTQYF; DNA: TGTGCCAGCAGACCCGGGACAGGGTTTGCAGATACGCAGTATTTT; D: TRBD1; J: TRBJ2-3; size: .; V: TRBV7-8
CDR3: CASSLVSSGSNEQFF; DNA: TGTGCCAGCAGCTTGGTGTCTAGCGGGAGCAATGAGCAGTTCTTC; D: TRBD2; J: TRBJ2-1; size: .; V: TRBV5-4
CDR3: CASSFWIGELFF; DNA: TGTGCCAGCAGCTTTTGGATTGGGGAGCTGTTTTTT; D: .; J: TRBJ2-2; size: .; V: TRBV7-9
CDR3: CATSRVAPFGELFF; DNA: TGTGCCACCAGCAGAGTGGCCCCGTTCGGTGAACTGTTTTTT; D: .; J: TRBJ1-4; size: .; V: TRBV15
CDR3: CASSERQGGDRPQHF; DNA: TGTGCCAGCAGTGAACGACAGGGAGGCGATCGGCCCCAGCATTTT; D: TRBD1; J: TRBJ1-5; size: .; V: TRBV2
CDR3: CASSPDSSNQPQHF; DNA: TGTGCCAGCAGCCCGGACAGCAGCAATCAGCCCCAGCATTTT; D: .; J: TRBJ1-5; size: once; V: TRBV7-9
CDR3: CSPYSLDWDGYTF; DNA: TGCAGTCCTTACAGCCTAGACTGGGATGGCTACACCTTC; D: .; J: TRBJ1-2; size: .; V: TRBV20-1
CDR3: CASSQWADEAFF; DNA: TGTGCCAGCAGCCAATGGGCCGATGAAGCTTTCTTT; D: .; J: TRBJ1-1; size: once; V: TRBV3-1